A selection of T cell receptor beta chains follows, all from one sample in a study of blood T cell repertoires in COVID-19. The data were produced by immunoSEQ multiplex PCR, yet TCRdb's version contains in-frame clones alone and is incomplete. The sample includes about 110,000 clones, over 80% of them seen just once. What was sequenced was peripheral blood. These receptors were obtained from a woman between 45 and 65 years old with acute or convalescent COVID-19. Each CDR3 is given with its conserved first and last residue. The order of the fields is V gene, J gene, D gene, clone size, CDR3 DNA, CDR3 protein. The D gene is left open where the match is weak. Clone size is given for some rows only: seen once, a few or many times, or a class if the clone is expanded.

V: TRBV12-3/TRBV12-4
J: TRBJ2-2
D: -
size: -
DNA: TGTGCCAGCACCAGGACTCTCGGGGAGCTGTTTTTT
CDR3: CASTRTLGELFF

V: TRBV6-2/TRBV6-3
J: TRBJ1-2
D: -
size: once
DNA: TGTGCCAGCAGTTACCCGGGTAGTGGCTACACCTTC
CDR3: CASSYPGSGYTF

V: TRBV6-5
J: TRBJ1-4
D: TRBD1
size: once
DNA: TGTGCCAGCTCGGGACAGGGGAGCCCGAATGAAAAACTGTTTTTT
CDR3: CASSGQGSPNEKLFF

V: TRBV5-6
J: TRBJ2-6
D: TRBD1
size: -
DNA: TGTGCCAGCAGCTCGACAGGGGGCGGTCCTGGGGCCAACGTCCTGACTTTC
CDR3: CASSSTGGGPGANVLTF

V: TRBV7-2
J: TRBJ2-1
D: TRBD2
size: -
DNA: TGTGCCAGCAGGGCCGGGACTAGGGGTGACAATGAGCAGTTCTTC
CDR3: CASRAGTRGDNEQFF

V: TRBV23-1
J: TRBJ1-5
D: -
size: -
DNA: TGCGCCAGCAGTCGAGCGGGCCAGAATAGCAATCAGCCCCAGCATTTT
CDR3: CASSRAGQNSNQPQHF

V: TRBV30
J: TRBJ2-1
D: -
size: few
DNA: TGTGCCTGGAGTGGACTGAACAATGAGCAGTTCTTC
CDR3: CAWSGLNNEQFF

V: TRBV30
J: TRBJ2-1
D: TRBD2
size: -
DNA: TGTGCCTGGAGTGGGGCTAGCGGCTACAATGAGCAGTTCTTC
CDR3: CAWSGASGYNEQFF

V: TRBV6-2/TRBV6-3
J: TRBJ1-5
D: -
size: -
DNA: TGTGCCAGCAGTTGGGGGGGACAGCCCCAGCATTTT
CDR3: CASSWGGQPQHF

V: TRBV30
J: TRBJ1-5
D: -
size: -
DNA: TGTGCCTGGAGTGTAGGTGAACAGGGCGGTCAGCCCCAGCATTTT
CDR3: CAWSVGEQGGQPQHF

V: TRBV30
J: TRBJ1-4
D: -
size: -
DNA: TGTGCCTGGAGGAGTCATGGTACAACTAATGAAAAACTGTTTTTT
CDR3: CAWRSHGTTNEKLFF

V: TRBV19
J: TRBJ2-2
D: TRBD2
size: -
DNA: TGTGCCAGTAGCAATCGCGGGAGGGGGACCGGGGAGCTGTTTTTT
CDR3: CASSNRGRGTGELFF

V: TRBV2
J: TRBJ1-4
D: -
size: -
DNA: TGTGCCAGCACCTTATGGACAGTAAGCCATGAAAAACTGTTTTTT
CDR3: CASTLWTVSHEKLFF

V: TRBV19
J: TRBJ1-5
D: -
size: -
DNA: TGTGCCAGTAGTAGCGCCGAGGCTCAGCCCCAGCATTTT
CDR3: CASSSAEAQPQHF

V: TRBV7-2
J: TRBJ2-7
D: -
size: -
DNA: TGTGCCAGCAGCTTAGTAAGCGTCATCTCCTACGAGCAGTACTTC
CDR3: CASSLVSVISYEQYF

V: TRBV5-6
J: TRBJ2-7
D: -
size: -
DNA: TGTGCCAGCAGCACTGACAGGGAGCAGTACTTC
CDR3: CASSTDREQYF

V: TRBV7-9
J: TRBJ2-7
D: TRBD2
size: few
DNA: TGTGCCAGCTCGGCGGGAGTGCACGAGCAGTACTTC
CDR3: CASSAGVHEQYF

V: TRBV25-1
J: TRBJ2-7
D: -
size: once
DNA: TGTGCCAGCAGTCGAACGTCCGGCGAGCAGTACTTC
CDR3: CASSRTSGEQYF

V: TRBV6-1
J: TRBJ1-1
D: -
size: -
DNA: TGTGCCAGCAGTGATCGTAAGGGGACTGAAGCTTTCTTT
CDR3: CASSDRKGTEAFF

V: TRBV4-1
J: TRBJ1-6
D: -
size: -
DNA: TGCGCCAGCAGCCAAGAGGAAGGCCCGGGTAATTCACCCCTCCACTTT
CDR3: CASSQEEGPGNSPLHF

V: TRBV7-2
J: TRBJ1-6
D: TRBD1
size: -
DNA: TGTGCCAGCAGCTTAGGAGGGACAGGTGATAATTCACCCCTCCACTTT
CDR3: CASSLGGTGDNSPLHF

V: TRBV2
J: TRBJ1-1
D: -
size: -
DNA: TGTGCCGAGGGCAGGGGCGCTGAAGCTTTCTTT
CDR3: CAEGRGAEAFF

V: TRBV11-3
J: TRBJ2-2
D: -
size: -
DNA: TGTGCCAGCAGCTTAGATAATAGTCTCACCGGGGAGCTGTTTTTT
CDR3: CASSLDNSLTGELFF

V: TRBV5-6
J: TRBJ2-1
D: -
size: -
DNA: TGTGCCAGCAGCGCGGGACCCGGCTCCTACAATGAGCAGTTCTTC
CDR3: CASSAGPGSYNEQFF